This T cell receptor beta chain was profiled in a study of a mutant IDH1 vaccine in newly diagnosed glioma. Findings of the study overall: Pseudoprogression appeared independent of alterations in top peripheral clonotypes.

Time point defined: baseline, week 1 (first vaccination visit). The treatment denotes: pre-vaccination baseline after standard-of-care therapy. Repertoires were generated with immunoSEQ multiplex PCR, while TCRdb's copy carries only in-frame clones and drops some. Of around 82,000 clones listed, roughly 82% are singletons. The V gene lost 0 bases and the J gene lost 3 bases, with 6 bases spanning the gap. CDR1 PRHDT and CDR2 FYEKMQ come from the germline V gene (reference sequence). This CDR3 is built from 13 residues. Comments on this clone: No antigen is known for it.

The source of this sequence is a man aged 35 to 55 with glioma. Some clones in this sample may be carry-over from other donors' samples. V usage is TRBV13 and J usage is TRBJ2-7, with D uncertain. The material sequenced was PBMCs, taken from a glioma patient treated with radiotherapy, temozolomide or both. The CDR3 nucleotides are TGTGCCAGCAGCTTAGGCCTTGGCTACGAGCAGTACTTC. This translates into CASSLGLGYEQYF.